This T cell receptor (beta chain) emerged from a study of T cell responses to AZD1222 COVID-19 vaccine. This CDR3 region has 14 residues. Worth noting for this clone: No antigen is known for it.

Study outcomes and limitations: CD4 TCRs associated with vaccination spanned spike, dominating at 160-218 and 743-854.

Here immunoSEQ multiplex PCR was the method, and the copy in TCRdb shows in-frame clones only, minus some. The data contain about 84,000 clones, roughly 85% of them singletons. The sequence derives from an adult in good health. The rearrangement joins TRBV21-1 to TRBJ2-1; the table names TRBD2, a call not compared with the DNA. TRBV21-1 is classified as a pseudogene. Sequenced material: peripheral blood, taken on day 0 of AZD1222 vaccination. CDR3 in amino acids: CASSRVECLNEQFF. For the CDR3, the DNA is TGTGCCAGCAGCCGTGTTGAGTGCCTCAATGAGCAGTTCTTC.